This TCR beta chain was obtained from a study of metastatic and nonmetastatic thyroid tumors. In the authors' workflow: Clinicopathological groups of papillary thyroid cancer showed CDR3 differences that were used to build a distant-metastasis classifier. TCRdb re-called clones via MiXCR from the PCR reads. The V and J calls shown here were made by TCRdb, not taken from the authors' results. The data contain under 25,000 clones, under 35% of them seen just once; the ten biggest clones take up roughly 6.4%. Patients underwent thyroid surgery, and none had received any treatment before it. This CDR3 is 15 amino acids long. V shed 4 bases, J shed 2 bases, and the junction held 7 bases outside the gene matches. In germline, CDR1 is SGHRS, CDR2 YFSETQ.

The chain joins TRBV5-1 to TRBJ2-5; 8 bases align to TRBD1. The material sequenced was blood. This receptor was obtained from a female donor with papillary thyroid cancer or a benign thyroid nodule (not recorded which). Some clones in this sample may be carry-over from other donors' samples. CDR3 protein: CASSMDRALQETQYF. Here the CDR3 DNA reads TGCGCCAGCAGCATGGACAGGGCCTTACAAGAGACCCAGTACTTC. Variable domain in full (rest from reference TRBV5-1 and TRBJ2-5): KAGVTQTPRYLIKTRGQQVTLSCSPISGHRSVSWYQQTPGQGLQFLFEYFSETQRNKGNFPGRFSGRQFSNSRSEMNVSTLELGDSALYLCASSMDRALQETQYFGPGTRLLVL.